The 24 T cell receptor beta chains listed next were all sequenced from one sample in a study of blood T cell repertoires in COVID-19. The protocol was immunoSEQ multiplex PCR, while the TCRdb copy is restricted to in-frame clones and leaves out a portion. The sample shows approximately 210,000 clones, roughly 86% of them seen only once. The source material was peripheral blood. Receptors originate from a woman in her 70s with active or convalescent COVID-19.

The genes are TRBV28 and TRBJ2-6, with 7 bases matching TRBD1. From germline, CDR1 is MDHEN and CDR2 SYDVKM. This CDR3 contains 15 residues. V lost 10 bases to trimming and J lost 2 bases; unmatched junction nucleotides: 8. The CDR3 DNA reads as TGTGCCACCAAACAGGGGCAGGCTGGGGCCAACGTCCTGACTTTC. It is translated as CATKQGQAGANVLTF.

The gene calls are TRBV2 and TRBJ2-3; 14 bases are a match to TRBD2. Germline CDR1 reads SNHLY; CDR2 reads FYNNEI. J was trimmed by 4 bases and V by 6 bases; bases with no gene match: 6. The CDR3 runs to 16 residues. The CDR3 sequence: CASRGGLAGEPDTQYF. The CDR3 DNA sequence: TGTGCCAGCAGGGGGGGACTAGCGGGAGAACCAGATACGCAGTATTTT.

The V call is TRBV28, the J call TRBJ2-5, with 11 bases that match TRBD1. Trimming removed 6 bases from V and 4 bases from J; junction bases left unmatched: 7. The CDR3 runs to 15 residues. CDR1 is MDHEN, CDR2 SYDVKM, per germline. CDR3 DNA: TGTGCCAGCAGACCATCGGACAGGGGGCCAGAGACCCAGTACTTC. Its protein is CASRPSDRGPETQYF.

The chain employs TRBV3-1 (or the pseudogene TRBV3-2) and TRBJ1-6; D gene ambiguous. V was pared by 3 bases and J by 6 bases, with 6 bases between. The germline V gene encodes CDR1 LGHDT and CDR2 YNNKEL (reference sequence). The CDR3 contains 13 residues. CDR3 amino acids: CASSHQINSPLHF. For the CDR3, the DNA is TGTGCCAGCAGCCATCAAATTAATTCACCCCTCCACTTT.

The CDR3 bases are TGCGCCAGCAGCCAAGCCCCGACTAGCGGGAGGGGCTCCACAGATACGCAGTATTTT. It encodes CASSQAPTSGRGSTDTQYF. The chain joins TRBV4-1 to TRBJ2-3; 14 nucleotides line up with TRBD2. The ends lost 1 base at V and 2 bases at J; junction bases unmatched: 8. The germline V gene has CDR1 MGHRA and CDR2 YSYEKL. CDR3 length equals 19 residues.

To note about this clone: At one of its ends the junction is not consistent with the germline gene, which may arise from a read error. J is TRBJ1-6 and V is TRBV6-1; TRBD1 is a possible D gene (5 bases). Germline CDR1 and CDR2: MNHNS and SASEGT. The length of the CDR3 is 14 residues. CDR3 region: CASREDSGNSPLHF. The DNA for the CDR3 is TGTGCCAGCAGAGAAGACAGTGGGAATTCACCCCTCCACTTT.

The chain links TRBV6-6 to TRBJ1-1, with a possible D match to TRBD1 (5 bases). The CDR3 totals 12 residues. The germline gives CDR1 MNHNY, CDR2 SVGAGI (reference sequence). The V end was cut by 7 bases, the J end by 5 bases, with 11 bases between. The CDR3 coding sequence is TGTGCCAGCACCTACGGGGGAACTGAAGCTTTCTTT. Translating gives CASTYGGTEAFF.

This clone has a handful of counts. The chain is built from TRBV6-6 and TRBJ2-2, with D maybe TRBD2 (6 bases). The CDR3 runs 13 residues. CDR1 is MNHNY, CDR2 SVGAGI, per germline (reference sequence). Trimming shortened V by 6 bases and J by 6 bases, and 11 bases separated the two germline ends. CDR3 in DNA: TGTGCCAGCAGGCGCGGGACGGCCGGGGAGCTGTTTTTT. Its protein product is CASRRGTAGELFF.

In DNA, the CDR3 is TGTGCCAGCAGCCGAGGGAGTGGCCCCGGATGGGGTGAGCAGTTCTTC. It yields the protein CASSRGSGPGWGEQFF. The chain employs TRBV3-1 (or the pseudogene TRBV3-2) and TRBJ2-1; possible D gene TRBD2, 5 bases. Trimming took 4 bases from V and 9 from J, leaving 22 bases between them. This CDR3 has 16 residues. CDR1 and CDR2 from the germline V gene are LGHDT and YNNKEL (reference sequence).

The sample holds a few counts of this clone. The CDR3 loop is CGRLSTHPEAFF. CDR3 DNA sequence: TGTGGCCGACTGTCAACCCATCCTGAAGCTTTCTTT. The V call is TRBV19, the J call TRBJ1-1; the D is unclear. Germline V gene data show CDR1 as LNHDA and CDR2 as SQIVND (reference sequence). There are 12 residues in the CDR3.

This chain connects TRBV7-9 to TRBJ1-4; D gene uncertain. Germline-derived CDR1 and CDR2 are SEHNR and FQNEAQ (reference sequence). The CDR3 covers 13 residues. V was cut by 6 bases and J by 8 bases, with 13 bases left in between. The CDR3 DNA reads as TGTGCCAGCAGACTCGCAGGCGCGGAAAAACTGTTTTTT. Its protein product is CASRLAGAEKLFF.

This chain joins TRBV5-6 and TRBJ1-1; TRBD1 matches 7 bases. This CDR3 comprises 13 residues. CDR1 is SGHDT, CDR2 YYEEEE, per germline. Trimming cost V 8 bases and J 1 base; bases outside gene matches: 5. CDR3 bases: TGTGCCAGTTCCAGGGACAGGAACACTGAAGCTTTCTTT. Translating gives CASSRDRNTEAFF.

The DNA of the CDR3 is TGTGCCAGCAGTCCCGTACCGGGTTCCAAGGTCAATCAGCCCCAGCATTTT. This codes for CASSPVPGSKVNQPQHF. The V gene is TRBV6-6, the J gene TRBJ1-5, with D unresolved. CDR3 length equals 17 residues. V was trimmed by 5 bases and J by 3 bases, leaving 20 bases between them. Germline V gene lookup returns CDR1 MNHNY and CDR2 SVGAGI (reference sequence).

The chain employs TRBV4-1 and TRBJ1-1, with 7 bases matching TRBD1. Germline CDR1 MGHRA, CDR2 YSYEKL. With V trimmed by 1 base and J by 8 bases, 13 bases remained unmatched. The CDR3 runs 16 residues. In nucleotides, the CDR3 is TGCGCCAGCAGCCAAGGTCCTCGGATGAGGGGGCGGGAAGCTTTCTTT. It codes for CASSQGPRMRGREAFF.

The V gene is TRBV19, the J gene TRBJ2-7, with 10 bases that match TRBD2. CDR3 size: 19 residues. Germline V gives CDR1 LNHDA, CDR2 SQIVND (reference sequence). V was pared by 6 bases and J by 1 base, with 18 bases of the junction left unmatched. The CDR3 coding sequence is TGTGCCAGTAGCCGCGGTCTCAACAGCGGGAGGGCTAAGTCCTACGAGCAGTACTTC. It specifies CASSRGLNSGRAKSYEQYF.

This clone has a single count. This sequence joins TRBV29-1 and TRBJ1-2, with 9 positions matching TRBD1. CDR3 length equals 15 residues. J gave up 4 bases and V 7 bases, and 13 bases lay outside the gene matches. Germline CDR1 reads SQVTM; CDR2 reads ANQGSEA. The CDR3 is CSAETGGQGGYGYTF. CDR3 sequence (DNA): TGCAGCGCGGAGACGGGGGGACAGGGAGGCTATGGCTACACCTTC.

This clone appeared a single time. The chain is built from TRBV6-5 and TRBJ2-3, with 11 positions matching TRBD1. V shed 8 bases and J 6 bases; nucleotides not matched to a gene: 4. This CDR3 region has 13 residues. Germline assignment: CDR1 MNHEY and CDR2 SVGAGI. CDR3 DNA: TGTGCCAGCGAGGACAGGGGGCGCGATACGCAGTATTTT. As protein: CASEDRGRDTQYF.

The CDR3 loop reads CASSENGNGYEQYF. For the CDR3, the DNA is TGTGCCAGCAGCGAGAACGGAAACGGGTACGAGCAGTACTTC. The chain employs TRBV6-5 and TRBJ2-7; D call uncertain. With 6 bases removed from V and 4 bases from J, the gap between germline ends came to 16 bases. Germline V lookup: CDR1 MNHEY, CDR2 SVGAGI. The CDR3 is 14 amino acids.

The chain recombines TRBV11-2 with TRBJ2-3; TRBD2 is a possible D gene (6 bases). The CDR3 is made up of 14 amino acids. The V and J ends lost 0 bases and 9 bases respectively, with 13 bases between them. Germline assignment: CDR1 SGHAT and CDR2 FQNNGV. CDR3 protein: CASSLDLSGRTQYF. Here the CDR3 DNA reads TGTGCCAGCAGCTTAGATCTGAGTGGGAGGACGCAGTATTTT.

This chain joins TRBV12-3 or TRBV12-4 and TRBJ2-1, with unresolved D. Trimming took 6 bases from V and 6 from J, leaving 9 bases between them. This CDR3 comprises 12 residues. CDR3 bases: TGTGCCAGCAGACTCGACACCAATGAGCAGTTCTTC. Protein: CASRLDTNEQFF.

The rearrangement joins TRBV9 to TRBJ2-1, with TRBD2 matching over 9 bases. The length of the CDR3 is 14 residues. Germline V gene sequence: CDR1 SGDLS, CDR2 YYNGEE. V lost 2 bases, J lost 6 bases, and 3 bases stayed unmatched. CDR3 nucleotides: TGTGCCAGCAGCGTTATTAGCGGGAGCAATGAGCAGTTCTTC. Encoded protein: CASSVISGSNEQFF. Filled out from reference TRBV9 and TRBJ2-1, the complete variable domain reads DSGVTQTPKHLITATGQRVTLRCSPRSGDLSVYWYQQSLDQGLQFLIQYYNGEERAKGNILERFSAQQFPDLHSELNLSSLELGDSALYFCASSVISGSNEQFFGPGTRLTVL.

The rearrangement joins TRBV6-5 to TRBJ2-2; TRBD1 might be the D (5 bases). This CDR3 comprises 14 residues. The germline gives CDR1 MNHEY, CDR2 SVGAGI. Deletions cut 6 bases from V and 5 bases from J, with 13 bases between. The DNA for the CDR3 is TGTGCCAGCAGGCGACAGACCAGGACCGGGGAGCTGTTTTTT. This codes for CASRRQTRTGELFF.

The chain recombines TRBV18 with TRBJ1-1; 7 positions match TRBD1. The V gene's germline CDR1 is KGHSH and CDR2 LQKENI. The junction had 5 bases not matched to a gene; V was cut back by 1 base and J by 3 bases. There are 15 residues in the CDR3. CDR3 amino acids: CASSPRGQVDTEAFF. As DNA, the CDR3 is TGTGCCAGCTCACCACGAGGACAGGTGGACACTGAAGCTTTCTTT.

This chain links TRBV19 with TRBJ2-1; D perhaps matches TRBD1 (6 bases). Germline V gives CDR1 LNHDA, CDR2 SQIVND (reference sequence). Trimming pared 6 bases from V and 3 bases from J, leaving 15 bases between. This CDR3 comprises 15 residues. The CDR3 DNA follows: TGTGCCAGTAGAGGTGCAGGGGAGTTCTACAATGAGCAGTTCTTC. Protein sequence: CASRGAGEFYNEQFF.